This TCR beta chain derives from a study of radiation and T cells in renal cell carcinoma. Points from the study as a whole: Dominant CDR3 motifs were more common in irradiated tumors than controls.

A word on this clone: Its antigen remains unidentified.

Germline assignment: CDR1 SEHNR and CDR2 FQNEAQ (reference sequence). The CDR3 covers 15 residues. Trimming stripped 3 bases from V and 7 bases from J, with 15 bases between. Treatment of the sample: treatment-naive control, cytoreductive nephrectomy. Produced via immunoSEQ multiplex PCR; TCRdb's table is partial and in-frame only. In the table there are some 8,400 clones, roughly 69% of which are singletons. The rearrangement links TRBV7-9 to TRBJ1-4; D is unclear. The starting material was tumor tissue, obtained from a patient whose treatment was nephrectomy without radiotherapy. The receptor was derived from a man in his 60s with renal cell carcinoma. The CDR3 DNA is TGTGCCAGCAGCTTTGATAGCTTACTCCCTGAAAAACTGTTTTTT. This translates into CASSFDSLLPEKLFF. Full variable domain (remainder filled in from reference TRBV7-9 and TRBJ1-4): DTGVSQNPRHKITKRGQNVTFRCDPISEHNRLYWYRQTLGQGPEFLTYFQNEAQLEKSRLLSDRFSAERPKGSFSTLEIQRTEQGDSAMYLCASSFDSLLPEKLFFGSGTQLSVL.